The following is a T cell receptor (beta chain) sequence with its context. The CDR3 runs to 15 residues. Per the germline V gene, CDR1 is WNHNN and CDR2 is SYGVQD (reference sequence). V gave up 4 bases and J gave up 6 bases; unmatched junction bases: 5. The sample comes from a study of blood T cell repertoires in COVID-19. Study-wide context: Sites in the United States, Italy and Spain provided acute and convalescent COVID-19 samples. From T cells, B-cell-depleted T cells, or PBMCs came the material, which was cDNA or gDNA.

Original data processing: Nucleated cell number was recorded as an estimate derived from reference gene primer amplification. Assay: immunoSEQ multiplex PCR; the TCRdb copy retains only in-frame clones and omits some. V and J calls and clone size are as listed in that table; D and trimming were resolved from the DNA. The sample shows under 300,000 clones, 83% of them seen only once. The rearrangement links TRBV10-1 to TRBJ2-2; 10 positions agree with TRBD2. The clonotype originates from a human donor in a cohort sampled during active COVID-19. Sequencing used peripheral blood. The CDR3 nucleotides read TGCGCCAGCAGTGTGAGCGGGGGGGCCTCCGGGGAGCTGTTTTTT. Amino acid sequence: CASSVSGGASGELFF.